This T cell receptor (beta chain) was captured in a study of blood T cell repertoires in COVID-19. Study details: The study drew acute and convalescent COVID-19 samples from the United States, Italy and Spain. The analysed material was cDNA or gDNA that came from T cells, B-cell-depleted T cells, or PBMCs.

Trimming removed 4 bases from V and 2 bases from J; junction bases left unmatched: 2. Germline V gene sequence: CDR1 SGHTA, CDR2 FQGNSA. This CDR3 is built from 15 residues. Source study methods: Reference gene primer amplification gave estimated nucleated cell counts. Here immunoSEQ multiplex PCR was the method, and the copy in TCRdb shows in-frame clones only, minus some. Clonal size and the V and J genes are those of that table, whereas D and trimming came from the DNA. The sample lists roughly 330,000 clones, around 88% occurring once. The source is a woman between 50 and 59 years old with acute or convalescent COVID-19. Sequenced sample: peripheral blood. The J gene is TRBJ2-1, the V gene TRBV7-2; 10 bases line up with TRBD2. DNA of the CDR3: TGTGCCAGCAGCTCAACTAGCGGGACCTACAATGAGCAGTTCTTC. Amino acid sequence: CASSSTSGTYNEQFF.